These 9 T cell receptor beta chains were all obtained from the same sample, sequenced in a study of OX40 agonist ivuxolimab in advanced cancers. Measured with immunoSEQ multiplex PCR; TCRdb has only the in-frame clones, and not every one. Of about 53,000 clones in the sample, approximately 91% were seen once. Material: CD4+ or CD8+ T cells sorted from blood, obtained in a trial of the OX40 agonist ivuxolimab. Source of these receptors: an adult with an advanced solid tumor such as melanoma, head and neck, liver or kidney cancer.

This rearrangement joins TRBV11-2 to TRBJ1-1; D is possibly TRBD1 (5 bases). This CDR3 comprises 13 residues. CDR1 SGHAT and CDR2 FQNNGV come from the germline V gene. Trimming took 1 base from V and 6 from J, leaving 9 bases between them. CDR3 protein: CASSLARGSEAFF. CDR3 bases: TGTGCCAGCAGCTTAGCTAGGGGATCTGAAGCTTTCTTT.

The chain uses TRBV9 and TRBJ2-2; D is possibly TRBD1 (5 bases). Trimming pared 0 bases from V and 7 bases from J, leaving 13 bases between. The CDR3 is 15 amino acids. Germline V lookup: CDR1 SGDLS, CDR2 YYNGEE. For the CDR3, the DNA is TGTGCCAGCAGCGTAGGGACACTAAGGTTCGGGGAGCTGTTTTTT. This encodes CASSVGTLRFGELFF.

The CDR3 DNA reads as TGCGCCAGCAAATTAGCGGGGGGTCAGAACACCGGGGAGCTGTTTTTT. Its translation is CASKLAGGQNTGELFF. V is TRBV10-1 and J is TRBJ2-2; 10 nucleotides line up with TRBD2. Germline CDR1 and CDR2: WNHNN and SYGVQD (reference sequence). This CDR3 comprises 16 residues. V lost 7 bases and J lost 1; bases outside the gene matches: 6.

The gene calls are TRBV2 and TRBJ2-5, with no clear D. Germline V gene lookup returns CDR1 SNHLY and CDR2 FYNNEI. Trimming shortened V by 9 bases and J by 4 bases, and 12 bases separated the two germline ends. The CDR3 runs 12 residues. In nucleotides, the CDR3 is TGTGCCAGTCCTTTTTGGGGAGAGACCCAGTACTTC. It specifies CASPFWGETQYF.

This clone came up once. The chain carries TRBV29-1 and TRBJ2-2; D assignment may be TRBD1 or TRBD2 (5 bases each). This CDR3 has 13 residues. V was shortened by 8 bases and J by 4 bases, with 14 bases between the two germline ends. Germline-derived CDR1 and CDR2 are SQVTM and ANQGSEA. CDR3 nucleotides: TGCAGCTCACGAGGGGTTGTCACCGGGGAGCTGTTTTTT. It codes for CSSRGVVTGELFF.

The rearrangement links TRBV4-1 to TRBJ2-1, with 7 bases identical to TRBD1. CDR3 size: 17 residues. Germline V lookup: CDR1 MGHRA, CDR2 YSYEKL. Trimming cost V 0 bases and J 1 base; bases outside gene matches: 6. The CDR3 bases are TGCGCCAGCAGCCAAGACGCGACAGGGAATTCCTACAATGAGCAGTTCTTC. It encodes CASSQDATGNSYNEQFF.

The rearrangement links TRBV7-8 to TRBJ2-1, with TRBD1 identical over 7 bases. This CDR3 has 13 amino acids. Germline trimming cut 10 bases from V and 6 bases from J; bases unmatched to any gene: 9. Germline V gene sequence: CDR1 SGHVS, CDR2 FQNEAQ. CDR3 amino acids: CATDGQDPNEQFF. The CDR3, as DNA: TGTGCCACCGACGGACAGGACCCCAATGAGCAGTTCTTC. The full variable domain, rest sourced from reference TRBV7-8 and TRBJ2-1, is GAGVSQSPRYKVAKRGQDVALRCDPISGHVSLFWYQQALGQGPEFLTYFQNEAQLDKSGLPSDRFFAERPEGSVSTLKIQRTQQEDSAVYLCATDGQDPNEQFFGPGTRLTVL.

The chain carries TRBV28 and TRBJ1-2; no firm D call. The CDR3 is 12 amino acids. V dropped 3 bases and J dropped 4 bases, with 6 bases sitting between them. Germline loops: CDR1 MDHEN, CDR2 SYDVKM. In DNA form, the CDR3 reads TGTGCCAGCAGTTTTAATCGCTATGGCTACACCTTC. Residues: CASSFNRYGYTF.

This sequence joins TRBV6-1 and TRBJ2-1; D unclear. The CDR3 has 16 amino acids. The V end lost 4 bases, the J end lost 0 bases, and 13 bases lay between the germline ends. Germline-derived CDR1 and CDR2 are MNHNS and SASEGT. The CDR3 is CASSVNRLNSYNEQFF. The CDR3 DNA is TGTGCCAGCAGTGTCAACCGGCTCAACTCCTACAATGAGCAGTTCTTC.